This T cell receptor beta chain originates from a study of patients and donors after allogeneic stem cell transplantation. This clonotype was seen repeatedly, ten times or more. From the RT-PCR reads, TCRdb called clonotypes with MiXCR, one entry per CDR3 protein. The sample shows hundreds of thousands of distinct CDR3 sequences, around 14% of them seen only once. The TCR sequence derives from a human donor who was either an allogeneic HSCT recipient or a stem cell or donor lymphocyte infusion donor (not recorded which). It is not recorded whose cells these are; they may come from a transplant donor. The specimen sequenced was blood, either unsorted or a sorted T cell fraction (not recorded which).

The CDR3 sequence: CASSIARTVVRGQPQHF. As DNA, the CDR3 is TGTGCCAGTAGTATTGCAAGGACGGTTGTAAGGGGTCAGCCCCAGCATTTT. The chain uses TRBV19 and TRBJ1-5; TRBD1 is a possible D gene (5 bases). The V gene's germline CDR1 is LNHDA and CDR2 SQIVND (reference sequence). The V gene lost 3 bases and the J gene lost 6 bases, with 21 bases spanning the gap. The CDR3 consists of 17 residues.